This T cell receptor beta chain was profiled in a study of blood T cell repertoires in COVID-19. Study as a whole: The study drew acute and convalescent COVID-19 samples from the United States, Italy and Spain. Sources were T cells, B-cell-depleted T cells, or PBMCs; the material itself was cDNA or gDNA.

Germline V gives CDR1 LGHNA, CDR2 YNFKEQ. CDR3 length: 17 amino acids. The ends lost 0 bases at V and 6 bases at J; junction bases unmatched: 10. Authors' data handling: Nucleated cell number was recorded as an estimate derived from reference gene primer amplification. Sequencing was performed with immunoSEQ multiplex PCR; in TCRdb, only in-frame clones are kept and a portion is missing. That table is the source of V, J and clone size, and D and trimming were worked out from the DNA. The table shows approximately 50,000 clones, with around 80% occurring only once. This clonotype originated in a man between 65 and 80 years old with acute or convalescent COVID-19. Input material: peripheral blood. The rearrangement uses TRBV4-2 and TRBJ1-5; 8 nucleotides agree with TRBD1. As DNA, the CDR3 is TGTGCCAGCAGCCAAGATGGGCAGGGGGCGCCGAGTCAGCCCCAGCATTTT. Translated, it gives CASSQDGQGAPSQPQHF.